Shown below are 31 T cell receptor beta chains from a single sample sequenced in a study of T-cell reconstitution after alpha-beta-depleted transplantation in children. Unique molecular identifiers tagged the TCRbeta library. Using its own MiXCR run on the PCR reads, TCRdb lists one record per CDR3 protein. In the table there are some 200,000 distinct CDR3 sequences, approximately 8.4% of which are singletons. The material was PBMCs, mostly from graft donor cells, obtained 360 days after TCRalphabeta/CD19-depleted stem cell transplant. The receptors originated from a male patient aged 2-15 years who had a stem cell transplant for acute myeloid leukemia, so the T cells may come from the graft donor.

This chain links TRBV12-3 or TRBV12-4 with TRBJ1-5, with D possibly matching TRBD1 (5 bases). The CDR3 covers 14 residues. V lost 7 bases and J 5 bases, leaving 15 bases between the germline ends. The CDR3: CASTLSGVYQPQHF. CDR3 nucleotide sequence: TGTGCCAGCACTCTATCGGGGGTCTATCAGCCCCAGCATTTT.

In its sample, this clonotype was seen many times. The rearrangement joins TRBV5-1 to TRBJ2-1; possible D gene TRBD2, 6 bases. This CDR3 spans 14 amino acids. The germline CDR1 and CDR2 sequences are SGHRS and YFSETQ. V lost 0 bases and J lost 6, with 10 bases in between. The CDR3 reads CASSLGLGSNEQFF. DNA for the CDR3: TGCGCCAGCAGCTTGGGACTAGGAAGCAATGAGCAGTTCTTC.

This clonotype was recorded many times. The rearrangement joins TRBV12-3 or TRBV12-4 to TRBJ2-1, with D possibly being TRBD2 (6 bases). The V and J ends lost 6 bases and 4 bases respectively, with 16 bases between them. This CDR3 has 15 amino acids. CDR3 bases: TGTGCCAGCAGGCCCGGGGGTTGGGGTTACAATGAGCAGTTCTTC. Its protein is CASRPGGWGYNEQFF.

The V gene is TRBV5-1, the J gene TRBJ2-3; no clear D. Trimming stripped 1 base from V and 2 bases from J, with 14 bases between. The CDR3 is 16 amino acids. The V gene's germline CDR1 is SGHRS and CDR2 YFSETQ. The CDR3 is CASSLSGQSNTDTQYF. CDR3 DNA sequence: TGCGCCAGCAGCTTGAGTGGTCAGAGCAACACAGATACGCAGTATTTT.

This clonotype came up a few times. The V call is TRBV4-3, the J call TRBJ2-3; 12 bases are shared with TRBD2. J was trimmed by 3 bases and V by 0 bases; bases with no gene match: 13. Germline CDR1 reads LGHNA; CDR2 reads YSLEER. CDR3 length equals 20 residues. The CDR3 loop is CASSQDSELAGGPGTDTQYF. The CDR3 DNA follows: TGCGCCAGCAGCCAAGATTCGGAGCTAGCGGGAGGGCCGGGGACAGATACGCAGTATTTT.

CDR3 bases: TGTGCCATCGGAGCTAGCAATCAGCCCCAGCATTTT. The encoded protein is CAIGASNQPQHF. V usage is TRBV10-3 and J usage is TRBJ1-5, with D uncertain. From germline, CDR1 is ENHRY and CDR2 SYGVKD. The CDR3 contains 12 residues. Trimming took off 8 bases at V and 0 bases at J, with 5 bases between the two ends.

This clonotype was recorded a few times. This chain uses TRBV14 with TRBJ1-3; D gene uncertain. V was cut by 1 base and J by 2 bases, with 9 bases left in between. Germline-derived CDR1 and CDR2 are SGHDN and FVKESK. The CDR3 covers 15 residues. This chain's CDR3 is CASSQGIYPGNTIYF. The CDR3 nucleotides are TGTGCCAGCAGCCAAGGGATATACCCTGGAAACACCATATATTTT. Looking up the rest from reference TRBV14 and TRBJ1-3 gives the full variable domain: EAGVTQFPSHSVIEKGQTVTLRCDPISGHDNLYWYRRVMGKEIKFLLHFVKESKQDESGMPNNRFLAERTGGTYSTLKVQPAELEDSGVYFCASSQGIYPGNTIYFGEGSWLTVV.

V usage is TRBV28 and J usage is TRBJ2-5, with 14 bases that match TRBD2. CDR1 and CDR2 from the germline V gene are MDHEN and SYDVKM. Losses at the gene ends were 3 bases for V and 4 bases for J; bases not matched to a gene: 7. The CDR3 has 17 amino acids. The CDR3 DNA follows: TGTGCCAGCAGTTTTGTTTGGGGGACTAGCGGGGGAGAGACCCAGTACTTC. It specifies CASSFVWGTSGGETQYF.

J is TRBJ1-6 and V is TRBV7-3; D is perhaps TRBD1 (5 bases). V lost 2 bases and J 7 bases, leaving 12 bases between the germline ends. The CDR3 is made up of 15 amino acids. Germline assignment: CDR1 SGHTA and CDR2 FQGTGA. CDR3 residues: CASSLDGAANSPLHF. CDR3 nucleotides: TGTGCCAGCAGCTTAGACGGGGCGGCGAATTCACCCCTCCACTTT.

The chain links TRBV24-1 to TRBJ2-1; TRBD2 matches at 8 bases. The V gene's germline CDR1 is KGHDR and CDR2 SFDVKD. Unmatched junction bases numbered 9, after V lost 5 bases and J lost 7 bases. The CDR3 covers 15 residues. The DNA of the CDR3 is TGTGCCACCAGTGGAGCGGGAGCCGTAGGGAATGAGCAGTTCTTC. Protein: CATSGAGAVGNEQFF.

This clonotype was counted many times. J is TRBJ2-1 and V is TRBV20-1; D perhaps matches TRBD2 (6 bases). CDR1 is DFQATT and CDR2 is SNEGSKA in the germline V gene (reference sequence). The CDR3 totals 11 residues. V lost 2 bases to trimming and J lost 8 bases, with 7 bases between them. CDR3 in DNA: TGCAGTGCTAGAAAGCGGGATGAGCAGTTCTTC. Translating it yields CSARKRDEQFF.

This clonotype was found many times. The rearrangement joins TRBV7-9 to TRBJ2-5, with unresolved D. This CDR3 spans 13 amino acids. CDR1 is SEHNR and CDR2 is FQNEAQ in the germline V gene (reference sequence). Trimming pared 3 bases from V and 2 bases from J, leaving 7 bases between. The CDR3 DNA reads TGTGCCAGCAGCTTTGCCGGGCAAGAGACCCAGTACTTC. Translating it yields CASSFAGQETQYF.

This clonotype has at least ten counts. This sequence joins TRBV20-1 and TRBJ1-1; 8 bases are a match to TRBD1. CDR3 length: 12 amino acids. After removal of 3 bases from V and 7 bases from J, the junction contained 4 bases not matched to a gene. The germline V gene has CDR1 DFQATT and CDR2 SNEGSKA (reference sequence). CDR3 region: CSASQGASEAFF. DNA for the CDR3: TGCAGTGCTAGTCAGGGGGCAAGTGAAGCTTTCTTT.

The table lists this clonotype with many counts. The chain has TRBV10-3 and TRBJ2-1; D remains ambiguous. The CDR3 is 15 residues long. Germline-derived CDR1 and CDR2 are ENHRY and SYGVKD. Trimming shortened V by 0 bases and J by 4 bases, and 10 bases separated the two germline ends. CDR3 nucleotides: TGTGCCATCAGTGAGTCGAACGCGGAGTACAATGAGCAGTTCTTC. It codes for CAISESNAEYNEQFF.

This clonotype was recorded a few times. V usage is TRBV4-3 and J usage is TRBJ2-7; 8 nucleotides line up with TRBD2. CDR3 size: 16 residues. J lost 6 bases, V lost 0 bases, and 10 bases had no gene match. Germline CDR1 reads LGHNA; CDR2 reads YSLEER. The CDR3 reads CASSQDRSLAGSEQYF. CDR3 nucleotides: TGCGCCAGCAGCCAAGACCGGTCTCTAGCGGGTAGCGAGCAGTACTTC.

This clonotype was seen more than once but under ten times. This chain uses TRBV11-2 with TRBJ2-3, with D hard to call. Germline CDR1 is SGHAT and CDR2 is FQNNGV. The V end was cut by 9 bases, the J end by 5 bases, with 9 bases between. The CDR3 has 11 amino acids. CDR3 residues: CASVRKDTQYF. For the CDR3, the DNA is TGTGCCAGTGTAAGGAAAGATACGCAGTATTTT.

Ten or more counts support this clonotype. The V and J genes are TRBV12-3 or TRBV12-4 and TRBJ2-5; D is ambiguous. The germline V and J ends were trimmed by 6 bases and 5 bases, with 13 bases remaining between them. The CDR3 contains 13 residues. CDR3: CASSTGSSETQYF. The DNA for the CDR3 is TGTGCCAGCAGCACTGGGTCGTCGGAGACCCAGTACTTC.

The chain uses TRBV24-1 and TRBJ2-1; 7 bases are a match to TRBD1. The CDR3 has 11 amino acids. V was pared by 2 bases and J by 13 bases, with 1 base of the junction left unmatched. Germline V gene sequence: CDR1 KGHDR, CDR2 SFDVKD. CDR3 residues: CATSDWTGQFF. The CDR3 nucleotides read TGTGCCACCAGTGATTGGACAGGACAGTTCTTC.

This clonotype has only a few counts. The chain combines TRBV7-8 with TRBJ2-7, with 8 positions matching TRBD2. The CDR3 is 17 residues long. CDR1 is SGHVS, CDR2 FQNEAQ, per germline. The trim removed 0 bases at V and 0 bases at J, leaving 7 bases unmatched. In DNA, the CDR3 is TGTGCCAGCAGCTTAGCGGCTAGCGGGTGGCGCTCCTACGAGCAGTACTTC. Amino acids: CASSLAASGWRSYEQYF.

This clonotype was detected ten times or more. CDR3 amino acids: CSARRGADTQYF. The CDR3 nucleotides are TGCAGTGCTCGCAGGGGAGCAGATACGCAGTATTTT. This sequence joins TRBV20-1 and TRBJ2-3; TRBD1 is a possible D gene (6 bases). Deletions cut 5 bases from V and 4 bases from J, with 10 bases between. This CDR3 region has 12 residues. Germline assignment: CDR1 DFQATT and CDR2 SNEGSKA (reference sequence).

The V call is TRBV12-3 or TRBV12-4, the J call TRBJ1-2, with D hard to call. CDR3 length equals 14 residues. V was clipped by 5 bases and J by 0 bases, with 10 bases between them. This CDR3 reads CASSTRNTNYGYTF. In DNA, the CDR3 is TGTGCCAGCAGTACCCGGAACACTAACTATGGCTACACCTTC.

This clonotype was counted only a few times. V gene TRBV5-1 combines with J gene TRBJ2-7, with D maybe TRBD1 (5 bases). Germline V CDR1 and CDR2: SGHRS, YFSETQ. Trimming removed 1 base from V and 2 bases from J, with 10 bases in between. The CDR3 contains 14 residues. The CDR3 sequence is CASSLTGRTYEQYV. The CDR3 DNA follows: TGCGCCAGCAGCTTGACAGGCAGAACCTACGAGCAGTACGTC.

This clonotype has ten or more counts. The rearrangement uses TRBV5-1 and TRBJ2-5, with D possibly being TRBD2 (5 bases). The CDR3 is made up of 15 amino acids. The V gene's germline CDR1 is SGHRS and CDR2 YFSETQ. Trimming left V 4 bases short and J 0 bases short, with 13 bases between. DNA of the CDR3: TGCGCCAGCAGCCCGAGCGGTCACAACCAAGAGACCCAGTACTTC. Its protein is CASSPSGHNQETQYF.

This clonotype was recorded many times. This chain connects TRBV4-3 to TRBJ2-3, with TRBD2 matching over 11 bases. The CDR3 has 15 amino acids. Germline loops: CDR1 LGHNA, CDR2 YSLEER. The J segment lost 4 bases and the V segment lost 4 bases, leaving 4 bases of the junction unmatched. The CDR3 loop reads CASSPTSGIPDTQYF. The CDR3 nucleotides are TGCGCCAGCAGCCCGACTAGCGGGATTCCAGATACGCAGTATTTT.

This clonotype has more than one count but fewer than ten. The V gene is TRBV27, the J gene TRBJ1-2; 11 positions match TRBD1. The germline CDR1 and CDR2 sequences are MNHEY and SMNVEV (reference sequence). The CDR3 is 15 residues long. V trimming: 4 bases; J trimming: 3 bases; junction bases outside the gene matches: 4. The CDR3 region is CASSSGQGAYYGYTF. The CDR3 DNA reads TGTGCCAGCAGTTCCGGACAGGGGGCTTACTATGGCTACACCTTC.

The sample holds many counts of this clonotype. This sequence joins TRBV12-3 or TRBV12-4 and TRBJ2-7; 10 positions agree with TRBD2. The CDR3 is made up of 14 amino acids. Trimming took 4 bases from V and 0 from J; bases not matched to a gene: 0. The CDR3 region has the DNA TGTGCCAGCAGTTCTAGCGGGAGCTCCTACGAGCAGTACTTC. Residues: CASSSSGSSYEQYF.

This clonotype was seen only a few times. The CDR3 spells CASSHGRAYGYTF. CDR3 sequence (DNA): TGTGCCAGCAGCCACGGCAGGGCCTATGGCTACACCTTC. The V and J genes are TRBV3-1 and TRBJ1-2, with a weak D call TRBD1 (5 bases). Germline assignment: CDR1 LGHDT and CDR2 YNNKEL (reference sequence). The CDR3 length is 13 residues. The V end was cut by 3 bases, the J end by 4 bases, with 9 bases between.

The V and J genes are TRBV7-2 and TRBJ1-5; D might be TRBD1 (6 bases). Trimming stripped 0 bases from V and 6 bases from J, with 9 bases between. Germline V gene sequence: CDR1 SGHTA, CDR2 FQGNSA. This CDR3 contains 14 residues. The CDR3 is CASSLAGGRQPQHF. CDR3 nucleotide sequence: TGTGCCAGCAGCTTAGCCGGGGGCCGTCAGCCCCAGCATTTT.

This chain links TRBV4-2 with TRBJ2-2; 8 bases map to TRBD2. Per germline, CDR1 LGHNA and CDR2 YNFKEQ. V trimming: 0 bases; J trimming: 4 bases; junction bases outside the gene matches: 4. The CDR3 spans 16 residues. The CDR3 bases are TGTGCCAGCAGCCAAGAGCGGGGGGCCAGCACCGGGGAGCTGTTTTTT. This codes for CASSQERGASTGELFF.

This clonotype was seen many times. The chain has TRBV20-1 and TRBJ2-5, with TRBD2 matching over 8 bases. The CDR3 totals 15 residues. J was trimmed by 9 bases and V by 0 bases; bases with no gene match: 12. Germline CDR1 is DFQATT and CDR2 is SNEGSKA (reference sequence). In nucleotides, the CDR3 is TGCAGTGCTAGAGATCTGGCTAGCGGGTCCGATTCCCAGTACTTC. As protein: CSARDLASGSDSQYF.

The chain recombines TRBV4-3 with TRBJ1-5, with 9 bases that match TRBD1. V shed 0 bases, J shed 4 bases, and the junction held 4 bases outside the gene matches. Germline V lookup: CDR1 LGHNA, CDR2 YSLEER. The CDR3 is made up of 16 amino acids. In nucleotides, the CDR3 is TGCGCCAGCAGCCAAGATCGCGGGACAGGGAATCAGCCCCAGCATTTT. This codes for CASSQDRGTGNQPQHF.